This T cell receptor beta chain was sequenced for a study of T cell responses to AZD1222 COVID-19 vaccine. Findings and caveats of the study: Clonal diversity may have been underestimated, and the donors were mostly white British, with more females than males.

Profiling relied on immunoSEQ multiplex PCR, and the TCRdb table lists in-frame clones only, not all of them. The table records approximately 110,000 clones, 89% of them present only once. About this clone itself: What it recognizes is unknown.

The source of this sequence is an adult who received the AZD1222 COVID-19 vaccine. Sample: peripheral blood, taken 28 days after the second AZD1222 dose.

The CDR3 DNA reads as TGTGCCAGTAGGGATGGACAGCTCTATGGCTACACCTTC. Protein sequence: CASRDGQLYGYTF. The genes are TRBV19 and TRBJ1-2, with a weak D call TRBD1 (6 bases). The CDR3 covers 13 residues. V shed 6 bases and J shed 4 bases, with 12 bases lying between them. CDR1 is LNHDA and CDR2 is SQIVND in the germline V gene (reference sequence).